This T cell receptor (beta chain) was profiled in a study of T cells in Graves' hyperthyroidism and ophthalmopathy. From RNA transcripts, TCR beta CDR3 regions were amplified. The TCR CDR3 first-round RT-PCR relied on the HTBI primer set. One entry per CDR3 protein, called by TCRdb with MiXCR from the multiplex PCR reads. The table lists some 420,000 distinct CDR3 sequences, about 13% of them singletons. Germline V gene lookup returns CDR1 KGHSH and CDR2 LQKENI. V lost 1 base, J lost 5 bases, and 2 bases lay in between. This CDR3 has 11 residues. Study-wide results and limits: Most thyroid clonotypes expanded above 0.001 were also detected in blood. A model of 13 V-J features distinguished ophthalmopathy from stable hyperthyroidism.

Recently diagnosed hyperthyroidism of less than 2 months' duration affected patients aged 18 to 65. Patients showing uncontrolled infection, other autoimmune disease, pregnancy or lactation were ineligible. This clonotype has at least ten counts. Its cognate antigen is unknown. V gene TRBV18 combines with J gene TRBJ2-5; D not resolved. Source material: blood. The sequence derives from a woman between 18 and 29 years old with Graves' hyperthyroidism. Written as DNA, the CDR3 is TGTGCCAGCTCACCACGGGAGACCCAGTACTTC. This translates into CASSPRETQYF.